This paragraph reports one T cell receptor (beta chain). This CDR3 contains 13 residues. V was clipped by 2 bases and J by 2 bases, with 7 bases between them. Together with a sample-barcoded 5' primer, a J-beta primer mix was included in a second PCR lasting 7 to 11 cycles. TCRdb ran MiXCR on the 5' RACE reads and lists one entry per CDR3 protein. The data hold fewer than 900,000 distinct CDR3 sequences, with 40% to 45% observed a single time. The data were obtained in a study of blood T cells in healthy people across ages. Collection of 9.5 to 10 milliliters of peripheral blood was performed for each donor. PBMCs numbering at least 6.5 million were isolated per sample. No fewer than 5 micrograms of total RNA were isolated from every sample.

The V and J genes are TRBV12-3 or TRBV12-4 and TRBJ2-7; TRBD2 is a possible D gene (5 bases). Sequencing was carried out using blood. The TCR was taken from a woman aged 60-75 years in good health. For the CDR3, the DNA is TGTGCCAGCAGTTTATGGCGGGCCTACGAGCAGTACTTC. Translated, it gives CASSLWRAYEQYF.